This T cell receptor beta chain was obtained from a study of cytomegalovirus exposure and HLA in healthy donors. For the study at large: Earlier sequencing of 150 million to 200 million T cells yielded 95 million to 120 million unique TCR beta sequences. A data release that came early held approximately 85 million unique TCRs from HLA-typed donors. General study results and limits: Apparent HLA restriction characterized most CMV-associated TCR beta chains in a later analysis. In a later analysis, compared with equally common non-associated chains, HLA-associated beta chains were more expanded.

In the case of this clone: The antigen is not known. As the CDR3 is not closed by the conserved phenylalanine or tryptophan, this likely results from a read error.

PCR was performed using 60 Vbeta and 13 Jbeta primers. This table comes from immunoSEQ multiplex PCR, and its TCRdb copy is limited to in-frame clones, with some not included. The sample lists approximately 100,000 clones; about 80% were seen once. V lost 0 bases to trimming and J lost 4 bases; unmatched junction nucleotides: 11. The germline V gene encodes CDR1 SGHKS and CDR2 YYEKEE (reference sequence). The CDR3 contains 18 residues. Specimen: PBMCs. This clonotype originated in a man aged 55 to 70 in good health and CMV-seropositive. The chain employs TRBV5-5 and TRBJ2-3, with TRBD2 matching 10 bases. The CDR3 spells CASSLGVWSGGVADTQYS. CDR3 nucleotides: TGTGCCAGCAGCTTGGGAGTTTGGAGCGGGGGGGTGGCAGATACGCAGTATTCT.